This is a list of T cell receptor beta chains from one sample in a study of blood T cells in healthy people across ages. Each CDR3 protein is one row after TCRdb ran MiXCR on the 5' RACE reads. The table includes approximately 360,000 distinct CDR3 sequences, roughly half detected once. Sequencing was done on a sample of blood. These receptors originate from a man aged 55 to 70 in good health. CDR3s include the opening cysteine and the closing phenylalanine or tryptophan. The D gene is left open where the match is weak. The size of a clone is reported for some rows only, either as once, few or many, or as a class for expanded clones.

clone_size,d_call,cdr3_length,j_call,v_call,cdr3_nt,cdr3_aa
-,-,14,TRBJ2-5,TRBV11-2,TGTGCCAGCAAGACGACAGGATGGCAAGAGACCCAGTACTTC,CASKTTGWQETQYF
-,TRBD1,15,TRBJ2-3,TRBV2,TGTGCCAGCATAGAGGGGACAGGGGCCGCAGATACGCAGTATTTT,CASIEGTGAADTQYF
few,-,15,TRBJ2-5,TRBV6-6,TGTGCCAGCAGTCCGGGACCCCTCCCAAAAGAGACCCAGTACTTC,CASSPGPLPKETQYF
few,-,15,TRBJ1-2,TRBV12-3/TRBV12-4,TGTGCCAGCAGCATATACCCCGGGACGGGCTATGGCTACACCTTC,CASSIYPGTGYGYTF
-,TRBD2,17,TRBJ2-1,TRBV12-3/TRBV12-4,TGTGCCAGCAGTTTGGTCAGACTAGCGATCTCCTACAATGAGCAGTTCTTC,CASSLVRLAISYNEQFF
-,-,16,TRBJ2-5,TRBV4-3,TGCGCCAGCAGCCCCGTGGTCGCAGGGGTACAAGAGACCCAGTACTTC,CASSPVVAGVQETQYF
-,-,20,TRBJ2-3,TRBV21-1,TGTGCCAGCAGCAAGGCAAGATTTTGGACTAGCGGGGGCCGCACAGATACGCAGTATTTT,CASSKARFWTSGGRTDTQYF
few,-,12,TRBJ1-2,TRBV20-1,TGCAGTGCGAGACTAGGAGTGTGGGGCTACACCTTC,CSARLGVWGYTF
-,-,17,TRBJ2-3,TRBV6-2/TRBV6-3,TGTGCCAGCAGTTCAATTTCCTGGGACCTCATCACAGATACGCAGTATTTT,CASSSISWDLITDTQYF
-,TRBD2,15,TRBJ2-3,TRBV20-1,TGCAGTGCACGGACTAGCGGGGGGTTGGGAGATACGCAGTATTTT,CSARTSGGLGDTQYF
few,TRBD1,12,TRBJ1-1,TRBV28,TGTGCCACAGGACAGGGCTTCACTGAAGCTTTCTTT,CATGQGFTEAFF
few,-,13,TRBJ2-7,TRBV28,TGTGCCAGCAGTCCCGGGACCGACGGGAAGCAGTACTTC,CASSPGTDGKQYF
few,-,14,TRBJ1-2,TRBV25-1,TGTGCCAGCTACTCGGGACTGGCTAACTATGGCTACACCTTC,CASYSGLANYGYTF
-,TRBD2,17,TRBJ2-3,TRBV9,TGTGCCAGCAGCGAGGGGACTAGCGGGAGGCTGGAAGATACGCAGTATTTT,CASSEGTSGRLEDTQYF
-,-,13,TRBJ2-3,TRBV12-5,TGTGCTAGTGGTGTTGGTGGCGGAGATACGCAGTATTTT,CASGVGGGDTQYF
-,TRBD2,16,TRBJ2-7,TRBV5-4,TGTGCCAGCAGCTCTTCAAGCGGGGGATGGTCCTACGAGCAGTACTTC,CASSSSSGGWSYEQYF
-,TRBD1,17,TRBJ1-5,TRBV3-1,TGTGCCAGCAGCCAAGGCCAGGGACAGGGTACCAATCAGCCCCAGCATTTT,CASSQGQGQGTNQPQHF
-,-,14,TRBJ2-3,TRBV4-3,TGCGCCAGCAGCCAAGATTACCGGGAGAATACGCAGTATTTT,CASSQDYRENTQYF
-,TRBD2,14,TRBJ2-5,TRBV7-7,TGTGCTAGCAGCCCCCGGACTAGCGGAGGGTCCCTGTACTTC,CASSPRTSGGSLYF
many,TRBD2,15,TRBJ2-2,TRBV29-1,TGCAGCGTTGATACTAGCGGGACGAACACCGGGGAGCTGTTTTTT,CSVDTSGTNTGELFF
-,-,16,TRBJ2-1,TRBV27,TGTGCCAGCAGTCCCACCTACTCCTGGATGACCATGGGGCAGTTCTTC,CASSPTYSWMTMGQFF
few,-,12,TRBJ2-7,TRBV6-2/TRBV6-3,TGTGCCAGCAGTTTTTTGGGGTTCGAGCAGTACTTC,CASSFLGFEQYF
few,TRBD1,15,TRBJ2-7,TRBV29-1,TGCAGCGTTGATGGGGGAGGGACAGGGTCGTTCGAGCAGTACTTC,CSVDGGGTGSFEQYF
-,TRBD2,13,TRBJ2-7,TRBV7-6,TGTGCCAGCAGCCAGGGACGGGACTACGGGCAGTACTTC,CASSQGRDYGQYF
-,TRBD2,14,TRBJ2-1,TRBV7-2,TGTGCCAGCAGGACCACTAGCGGGATGGCTGAGCAGTTCTTC,CASRTTSGMAEQFF
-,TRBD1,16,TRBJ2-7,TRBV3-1,TGTGCCAGCAGCCAATTCGGGAGACAGGGGCCTCGCGAGCAGTACTTC,CASSQFGRQGPREQYF
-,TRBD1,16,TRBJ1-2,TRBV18,TGTGCCAGCTCACCAGCTGAAGGGGGCTTTGGCTATGGCTACACCTTC,CASSPAEGGFGYGYTF
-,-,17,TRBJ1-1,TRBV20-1,TGCAGTGCTAGAGATCCCCCGACGGGGACAATGAACACTGAAGCTTTCTTT,CSARDPPTGTMNTEAFF
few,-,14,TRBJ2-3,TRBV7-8,TGTGCCAGCAGGCGGCAAACTAGCACAGATACGCAGTATTTT,CASRRQTSTDTQYF
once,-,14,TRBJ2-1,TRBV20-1,TGCAGTTCAATAGACAGGCACTCCTACAATGAGCAGTTCTTC,CSSIDRHSYNEQFF
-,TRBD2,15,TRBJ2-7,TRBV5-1,TGCGCCAGCAGCTTGGCCGGGGGGACCCCCTACGAGCAGTACTTC,CASSLAGGTPYEQYF
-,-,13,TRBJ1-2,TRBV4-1,TGCGCCAGCAGCCAAGGAGAATTCTATGGCTACACCTTC,CASSQGEFYGYTF
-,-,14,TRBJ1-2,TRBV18,TGTGCCAGCTCACCACTAGAAATGGGGTATGGCTACACCTTC,CASSPLEMGYGYTF
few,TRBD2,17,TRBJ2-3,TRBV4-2,TGTGCCAGCAGCCGCGGGACTAGCGGGGGGGTCACAGATACGCAGTATTTT,CASSRGTSGGVTDTQYF
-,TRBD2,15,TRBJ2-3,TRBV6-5,TGTGCCAGCGGGCTGGCGGGAGTGGGGTCAGATACGCAGTATTTT,CASGLAGVGSDTQYF
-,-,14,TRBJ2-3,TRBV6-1,TGTGCCAGCAGTGACGGGGGTCTCACAGATACGCAGTATTTT,CASSDGGLTDTQYF
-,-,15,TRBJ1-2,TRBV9,TGTGCCAGCAGCCCCCCACCCAGGGGAGACTATGGCTACACCTTC,CASSPPPRGDYGYTF
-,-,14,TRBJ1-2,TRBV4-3,TGCGCCAGCAGCCAAGAAGGGGCGTGGGGGGGCCACACCTTC,CASSQEGAWGGHTF
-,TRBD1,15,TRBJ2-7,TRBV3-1,TGTGCCAGCAGCCGCCCGACAGGGGGGGGACGCGAGCAGTACTTC,CASSRPTGGGREQYF